Listed below are T cell receptor beta chains from one sample, sequenced in a study of blood T cell repertoires in COVID-19. Libraries were prepared by immunoSEQ multiplex PCR; TCRdb keeps only in-frame clonotypes and omits some of them. The sample records some 140,000 clones, about 86% being singletons. The specimen sequenced was peripheral blood. The receptors originated from a woman aged 45 to 65 who had recovered from COVID-19. Each CDR3 is given with its conserved first and last residue. Fields, in order: J gene, clone size, V gene, D gene, CDR3 DNA, CDR3 protein. The D gene is left open where the match is weak. The size entry is marked missing in some rows and otherwise reads once, few, many or a size class.

j_call: TRBJ1-2
clone_size: once
v_call: TRBV5-1
d_call: TRBD1
cdr3_nt: TGCGCCAGCAGCGAGGGACAGTATGGCTACACCTTC
cdr3_aa: CASSEGQYGYTF

j_call: TRBJ1-1
clone_size: .
v_call: TRBV7-6
d_call: .
cdr3_nt: TGTGCCAGCAGCTTAGCGCGGGGAACTGAAGCTTTCTTT
cdr3_aa: CASSLARGTEAFF

j_call: TRBJ2-1
clone_size: .
v_call: TRBV4-2
d_call: TRBD2
cdr3_nt: TGTGCCAGCAGCCTACAGCTAGCGGGAGAGAGGGAGCAGTTCTTC
cdr3_aa: CASSLQLAGEREQFF

j_call: TRBJ2-3
clone_size: .
v_call: TRBV7-2
d_call: .
cdr3_nt: TGTGCCAGCAGCTTAGGTGGAAGGGGGAACACAGATACGCAGTATTTT
cdr3_aa: CASSLGGRGNTDTQYF

j_call: TRBJ2-7
clone_size: .
v_call: TRBV28
d_call: .
cdr3_nt: TGTGCCAGCAGTCTAACCACCGGGACACCTTACGAGCAGTACTTC
cdr3_aa: CASSLTTGTPYEQYF

j_call: TRBJ1-2
clone_size: .
v_call: TRBV19
d_call: .
cdr3_nt: TGTGCCAGTAGCCAACAGGGTGGCTATGGCTACACCTTC
cdr3_aa: CASSQQGGYGYTF

j_call: TRBJ2-7
clone_size: .
v_call: TRBV7-3
d_call: .
cdr3_nt: TGTGCCAGCAGCCTCGGGGGCGGGAGCAACGGGCAGTACTTC
cdr3_aa: CASSLGGGSNGQYF

j_call: TRBJ2-7
clone_size: .
v_call: TRBV6-6
d_call: .
cdr3_nt: TGTGCCAGCAGTTCCACCGGACACAACTCCTACGAGCAGTACTTC
cdr3_aa: CASSSTGHNSYEQYF

j_call: TRBJ1-5
clone_size: .
v_call: TRBV7-9
d_call: .
cdr3_nt: TGTGCCAGCAGCGGAGCCGGGGCGGGGTTGAACAATCAGCCCCAGCATTTT
cdr3_aa: CASSGAGAGLNNQPQHF

j_call: TRBJ2-2
clone_size: .
v_call: TRBV20-1
d_call: .
cdr3_nt: TGCAGTGCCCACGGGGGCGGGGAGCTGTTTTTT
cdr3_aa: CSAHGGGELFF

j_call: TRBJ1-3
clone_size: once
v_call: TRBV7-6
d_call: TRBD1
cdr3_nt: TGTGCCAGCAGCTTAGAAGACAGGGGTGGAAACACCATATATTTT
cdr3_aa: CASSLEDRGGNTIYF

j_call: TRBJ2-3
clone_size: .
v_call: TRBV5-4
d_call: .
cdr3_nt: TGTGCCAGCAGCTTGGAGGGGGCAGATACGCAGTATTTT
cdr3_aa: CASSLEGADTQYF

j_call: TRBJ2-7
clone_size: .
v_call: TRBV5-5
d_call: .
cdr3_nt: TGTGCCAGCAGCCGAACTCTGGAGCAGTACTTC
cdr3_aa: CASSRTLEQYF

j_call: TRBJ1-2
clone_size: few
v_call: TRBV12-3/TRBV12-4
d_call: TRBD1
cdr3_nt: TGTGCCAGCAGAGTACAGGGGGAGGAGGGCTACACCTTC
cdr3_aa: CASRVQGEEGYTF

j_call: TRBJ1-2
clone_size: .
v_call: TRBV5-1
d_call: .
cdr3_nt: TGCGCCAGCAGCTTGGAGGGTAGGGGCGGCTATGGCTACACCTTC
cdr3_aa: CASSLEGRGGYGYTF

j_call: TRBJ1-5
clone_size: .
v_call: TRBV6-5
d_call: .
cdr3_nt: TGTGCCAGCAGGCGCGCCGGTCAGCCCCAGCATTTT
cdr3_aa: CASRRAGQPQHF

j_call: TRBJ2-2
clone_size: .
v_call: TRBV6-5
d_call: .
cdr3_nt: TGTGCCAGCATGTCCTCCGGGAGTTCGCCCGGGGAGCTGTTTTTT
cdr3_aa: CASMSSGSSPGELFF

j_call: TRBJ2-2
clone_size: .
v_call: TRBV9
d_call: .
cdr3_nt: TGTGCCAGCAGCGTAACAGGGCTAAACACCGGGGAGCTGTTTTTT
cdr3_aa: CASSVTGLNTGELFF

j_call: TRBJ2-1
clone_size: .
v_call: TRBV12-3/TRBV12-4
d_call: .
cdr3_nt: TGTGCCAGCAGGATGGGACATGGGAATGAGCAGTTCTTC
cdr3_aa: CASRMGHGNEQFF

j_call: TRBJ1-1
clone_size: .
v_call: TRBV23-1
d_call: .
cdr3_nt: TGCGCCAGCAGTCAATTCGGAGACGGTAACACTGAAGCTTTCTTT
cdr3_aa: CASSQFGDGNTEAFF

j_call: TRBJ2-1
clone_size: .
v_call: TRBV12-1
d_call: .
cdr3_nt: TGTGCCAGCAGCATGGGACTAGCGGGAGTCGCCTACAATGAGCAGTTCTTC
cdr3_aa: CASSMGLAGVAYNEQFF

j_call: TRBJ1-4
clone_size: .
v_call: TRBV19
d_call: .
cdr3_nt: TGTGCCAGTAGTCCAGGGCCGAGGTGGACTGAAAAACTGTTTTTT
cdr3_aa: CASSPGPRWTEKLFF

j_call: TRBJ2-7
clone_size: .
v_call: TRBV6-5
d_call: .
cdr3_nt: TGTGCCAGCAGTTATCTATCAGGGCTTGACGAGCAGTACTTC
cdr3_aa: CASSYLSGLDEQYF

j_call: TRBJ1-5
clone_size: once
v_call: TRBV4-1
d_call: .
cdr3_nt: TGCGCCAGCAGCCAGGCGGGTGATCAGCCCCAGCATTTT
cdr3_aa: CASSQAGDQPQHF

j_call: TRBJ1-1
clone_size: many
v_call: TRBV27
d_call: .
cdr3_nt: TGTGCCAGCTACCAGAGGACAGAAGCTTTCTTT
cdr3_aa: CASYQRTEAFF